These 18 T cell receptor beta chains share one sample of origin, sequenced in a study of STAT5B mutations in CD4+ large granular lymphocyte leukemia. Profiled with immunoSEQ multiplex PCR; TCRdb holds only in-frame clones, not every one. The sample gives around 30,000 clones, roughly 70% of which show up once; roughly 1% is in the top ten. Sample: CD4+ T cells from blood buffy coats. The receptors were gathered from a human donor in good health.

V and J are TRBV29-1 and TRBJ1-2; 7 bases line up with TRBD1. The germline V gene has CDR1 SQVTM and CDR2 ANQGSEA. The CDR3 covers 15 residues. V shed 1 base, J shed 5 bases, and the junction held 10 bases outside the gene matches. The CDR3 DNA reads TGCAGCGTTGAAGTGACAGGGACGGGTCGGTATGGCTACACCTTC. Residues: CSVEVTGTGRYGYTF. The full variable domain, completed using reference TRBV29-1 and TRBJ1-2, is SAVISQKPSRDICQRGTSLTIQCQVDSQVTMMFWYRQQPGQSLTLIATANQGSEATYESGFVIDKFPISRPNLTFSTLTVSNMSPEDSSIYLCSVEVTGTGRYGYTFGSGTRLTVV.

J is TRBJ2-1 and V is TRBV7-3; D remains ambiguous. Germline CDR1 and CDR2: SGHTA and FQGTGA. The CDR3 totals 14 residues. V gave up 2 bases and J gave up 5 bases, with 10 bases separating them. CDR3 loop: CASSLGSGNNEQFF. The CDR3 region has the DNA TGTGCCAGCAGCTTAGGTTCCGGTAACAATGAGCAGTTCTTC.

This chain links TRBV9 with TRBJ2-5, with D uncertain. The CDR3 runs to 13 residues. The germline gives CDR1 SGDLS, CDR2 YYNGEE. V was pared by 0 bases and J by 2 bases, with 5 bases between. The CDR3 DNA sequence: TGTGCCAGCAGCGTAGGTCGTCAAGAGACCCAGTACTTC. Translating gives CASSVGRQETQYF. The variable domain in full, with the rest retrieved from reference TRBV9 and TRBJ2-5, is DSGVTQTPKHLITATGQRVTLRCSPRSGDLSVYWYQQSLDQGLQFLIQYYNGEERAKGNILERFSAQQFPDLHSELNLSSLELGDSALYFCASSVGRQETQYFGPGTRLLVL.

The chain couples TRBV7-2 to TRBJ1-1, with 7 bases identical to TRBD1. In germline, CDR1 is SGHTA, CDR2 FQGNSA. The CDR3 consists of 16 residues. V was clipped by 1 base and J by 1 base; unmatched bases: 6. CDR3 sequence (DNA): TGTGCCAGCAGCTTAGGGAGCCGGGACAGGAACACTGAAGCTTTCTTT. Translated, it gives CASSLGSRDRNTEAFF.

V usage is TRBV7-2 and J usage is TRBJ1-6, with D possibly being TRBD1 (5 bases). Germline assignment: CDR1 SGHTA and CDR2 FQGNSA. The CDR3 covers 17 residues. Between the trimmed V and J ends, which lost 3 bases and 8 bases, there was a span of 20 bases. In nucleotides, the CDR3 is TGTGCCAGCAGCTTGAGGAGGGAATGGCAGGGCCATTCACCCCTCCACTTT. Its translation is CASSLRREWQGHSPLHF.

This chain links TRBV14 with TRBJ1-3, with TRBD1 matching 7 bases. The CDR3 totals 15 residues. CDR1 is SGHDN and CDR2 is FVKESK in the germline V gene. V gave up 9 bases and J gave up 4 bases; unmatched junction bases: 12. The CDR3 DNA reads TGTGCCAGTTCCAGGGGGGGAACACCCGGAAACACCATATATTTT. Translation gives CASSRGGTPGNTIYF. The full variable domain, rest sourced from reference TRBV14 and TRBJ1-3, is EAGVTQFPSHSVIEKGQTVTLRCDPISGHDNLYWYRRVMGKEIKFLLHFVKESKQDESGMPNNRFLAERTGGTYSTLKVQPAELEDSGVYFCASSRGGTPGNTIYFGEGSWLTVV.

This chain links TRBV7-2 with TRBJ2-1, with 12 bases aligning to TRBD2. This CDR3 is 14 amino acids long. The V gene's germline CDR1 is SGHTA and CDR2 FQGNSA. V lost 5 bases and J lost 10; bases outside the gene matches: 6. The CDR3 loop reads CASSLQGLAGEQFF. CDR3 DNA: TGTGCCAGCAGCCTCCAAGGACTAGCGGGGGAGCAGTTCTTC.

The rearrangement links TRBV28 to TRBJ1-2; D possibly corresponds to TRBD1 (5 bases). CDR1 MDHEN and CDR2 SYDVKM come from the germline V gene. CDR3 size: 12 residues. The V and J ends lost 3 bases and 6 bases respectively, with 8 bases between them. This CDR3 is CASSLTGDGYTF. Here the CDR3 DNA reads TGTGCCAGCAGTTTGACGGGGGATGGCTACACCTTC.

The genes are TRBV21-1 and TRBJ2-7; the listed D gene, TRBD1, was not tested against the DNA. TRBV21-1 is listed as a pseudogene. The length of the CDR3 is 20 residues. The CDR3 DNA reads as TGTGCCAGCAGCAAAAGGGTGAGGTTTCAGGGGGCCTTCCCACCCTACGAGCAGTACGTC. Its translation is CASSKRVRFQGAFPPYEQYV.

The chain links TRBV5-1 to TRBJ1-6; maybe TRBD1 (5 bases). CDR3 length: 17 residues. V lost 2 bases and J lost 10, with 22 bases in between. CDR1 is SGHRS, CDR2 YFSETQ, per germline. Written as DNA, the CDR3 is TGCGCCAGCAGCTTAGGGACGGACAACCTCAAGGGCTCACCCCTCCACTTT. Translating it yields CASSLGTDNLKGSPLHF.

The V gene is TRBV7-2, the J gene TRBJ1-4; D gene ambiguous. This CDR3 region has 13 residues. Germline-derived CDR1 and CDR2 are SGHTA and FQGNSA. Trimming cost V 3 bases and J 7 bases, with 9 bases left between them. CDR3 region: CASSLGITEKLFF. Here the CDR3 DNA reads TGTGCCAGCAGCTTGGGCATTACTGAAAAACTGTTTTTT.

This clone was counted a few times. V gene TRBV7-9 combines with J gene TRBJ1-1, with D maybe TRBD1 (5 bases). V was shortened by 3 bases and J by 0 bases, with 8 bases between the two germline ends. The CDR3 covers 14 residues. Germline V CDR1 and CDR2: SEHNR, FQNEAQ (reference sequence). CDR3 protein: CASSFGTVNTEAFF. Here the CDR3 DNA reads TGTGCCAGCAGCTTCGGGACCGTGAACACTGAAGCTTTCTTT.

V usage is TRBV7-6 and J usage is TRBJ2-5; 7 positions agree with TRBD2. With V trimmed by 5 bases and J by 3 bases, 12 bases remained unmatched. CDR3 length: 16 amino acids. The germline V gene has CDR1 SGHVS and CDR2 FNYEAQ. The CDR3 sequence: CASSQQLGLGEETQYF. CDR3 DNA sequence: TGTGCCAGCAGCCAACAACTCGGACTAGGGGAAGAGACCCAGTACTTC.

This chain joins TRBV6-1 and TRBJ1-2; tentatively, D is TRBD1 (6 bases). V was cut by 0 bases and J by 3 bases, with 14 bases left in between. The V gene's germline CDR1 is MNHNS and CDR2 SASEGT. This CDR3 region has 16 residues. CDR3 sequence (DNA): TGTGCCAGCAGTGAAGCTGGGTACAGGGAGTACTATGGCTACACCTTC. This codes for CASSEAGYREYYGYTF.

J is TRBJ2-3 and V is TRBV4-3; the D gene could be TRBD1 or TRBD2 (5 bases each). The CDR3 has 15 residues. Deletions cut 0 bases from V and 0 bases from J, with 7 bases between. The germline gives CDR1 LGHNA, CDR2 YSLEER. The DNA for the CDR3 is TGCGCCAGCAGCCAAGATCGGGACAGCACAGATACGCAGTATTTT. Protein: CASSQDRDSTDTQYF.

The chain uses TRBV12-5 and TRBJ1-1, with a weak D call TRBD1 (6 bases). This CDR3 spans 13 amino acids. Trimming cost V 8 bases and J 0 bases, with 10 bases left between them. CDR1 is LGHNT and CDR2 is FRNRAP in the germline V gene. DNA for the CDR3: TGTGCTAGTCCCCAGGGGTTGAACACTGAAGCTTTCTTT. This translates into CASPQGLNTEAFF.

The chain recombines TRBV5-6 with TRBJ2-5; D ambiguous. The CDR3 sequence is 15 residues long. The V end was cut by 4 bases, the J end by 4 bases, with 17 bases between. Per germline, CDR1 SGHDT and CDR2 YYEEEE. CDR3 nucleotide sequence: TGTGCCAGCAGCATACCGCCGGGCCACCCAGAGACCCAGTACTTC. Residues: CASSIPPGHPETQYF.

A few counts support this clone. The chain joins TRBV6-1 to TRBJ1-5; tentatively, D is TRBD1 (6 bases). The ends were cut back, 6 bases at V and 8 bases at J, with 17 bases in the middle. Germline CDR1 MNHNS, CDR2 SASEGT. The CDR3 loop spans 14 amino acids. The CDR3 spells CASRQTGGEEPQHF. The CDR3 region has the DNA TGTGCCAGCAGGCAGACAGGCGGCGAAGAGCCCCAGCATTTT.